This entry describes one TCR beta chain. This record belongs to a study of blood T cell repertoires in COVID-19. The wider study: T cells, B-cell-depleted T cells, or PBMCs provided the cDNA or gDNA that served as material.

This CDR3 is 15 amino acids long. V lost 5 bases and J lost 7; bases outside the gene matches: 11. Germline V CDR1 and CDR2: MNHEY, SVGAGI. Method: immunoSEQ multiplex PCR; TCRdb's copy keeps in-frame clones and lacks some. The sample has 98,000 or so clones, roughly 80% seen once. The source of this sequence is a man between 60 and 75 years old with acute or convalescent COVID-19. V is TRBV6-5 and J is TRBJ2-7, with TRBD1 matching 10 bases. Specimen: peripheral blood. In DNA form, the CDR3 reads TGTGCCAGCAGTAGGGACAGGGGTTCCCCCCGGGAGCAGTACTTC. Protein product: CASSRDRGSPREQYF.